Below, 2 T cell receptor beta chains from the same sample are listed, as sequenced in a study of cytomegalovirus exposure and HLA in healthy donors (dated by TCRdb to the late 2010s). The library relied on the immunoSEQ multiplex PCR assay. For the multiplex PCR, a mixture combining 60 forward primers for TCR Vbeta segments and 13 reverse primers for TCR Jbeta segments was used. TCRdb re-hosts the immuneACCESS table, in-frame sequences only. Its copies lack some clones; in the studies checked, an unresolved V gene accounts for under half of them, and the cause for the rest is not known. The sample table shows hundreds of thousands of clones, and more than 75% are seen once. Clones ranked in the top ten supply roughly 0.22% of the sample. Sequencing was performed on PBMCs. These receptors were obtained from a girl under 10 years old in good health and CMV-seronegative.

The chain couples TRBV4-1 to TRBJ2-2; 10 bases are a match to TRBD1. Trimming took 2 bases from V and 5 from J; bases not matched to a gene: 2. This CDR3 is 15 amino acids long. The germline CDR1 and CDR2 sequences are MGHRA and YSYEKL. CDR3 residues: CASSQPGQGTGELFF. The CDR3 DNA reads TGCGCCAGCAGCCAACCGGGACAGGGGACCGGGGAGCTGTTTTTT.

The rearrangement links TRBV28 to TRBJ1-5; maybe TRBD1 (5 bases). The V and J ends lost 4 bases and 0 bases respectively, with 10 bases between them. Germline CDR1 is MDHEN and CDR2 is SYDVKM. The CDR3 runs to 15 residues. CDR3 in amino acids: CASSWGLISNQPQHF. The CDR3 nucleotides read TGTGCCAGCAGTTGGGGACTCATTAGCAATCAGCCCCAGCATTTT.